A single sample gave rise to the 17 T cell receptor beta chains below, sequenced in a study of blood T cell repertoires in COVID-19. Using immunoSEQ multiplex PCR, the repertoire was profiled, and TCRdb retains in-frame clones only, with some absent. The sample records a few hundred thousand clones, roughly 90% being singletons. Specimen: PBMCs or T cells enriched from blood (not recorded which). The origin of the receptors is a middle-aged woman who had recovered from COVID-19.

The chain carries TRBV7-9 and TRBJ1-5; the D is unclear. CDR1 is SEHNR, CDR2 FQNEAQ, per germline (reference sequence). This CDR3 contains 14 residues. The V gene lost 0 bases and the J gene lost 6 bases, with 9 bases spanning the gap. This chain's CDR3 is CASSLAAVPQPQHF. The CDR3 coding sequence is TGTGCCAGCAGCTTAGCGGCAGTTCCTCAGCCCCAGCATTTT.

V gene TRBV19 combines with J gene TRBJ1-2; maybe TRBD1 (5 bases). Germline lookup yields CDR1 LNHDA and CDR2 SQIVND (reference sequence). CDR3 length equals 17 residues. V shed 3 bases and J shed 4 bases, with 21 bases lying between them. CDR3 residues: CASSIPNAAGTSYGYTF. The CDR3 region has the DNA TGTGCCAGTAGTATCCCCAATGCAGCTGGGACTTCCTATGGCTACACCTTC.

The chain links TRBV9 to TRBJ1-1; no clear D. Looked up from germline, CDR1 is SGDLS and CDR2 is YYNGEE. This CDR3 has 13 amino acids. The ends were cut back, 2 bases at V and 0 bases at J, with 5 bases in the middle. In nucleotides, the CDR3 is TGTGCCAGCAGCGTGCGGATGAACACTGAAGCTTTCTTT. This gives the protein CASSVRMNTEAFF.

The chain uses TRBV19 and TRBJ2-7; 8 positions agree with TRBD1. This CDR3 contains 14 residues. Germline trimming cut 3 bases from V and 3 bases from J; bases unmatched to any gene: 4. Per the germline V gene, CDR1 is LNHDA and CDR2 is SQIVND (reference sequence). The CDR3 bases are TGTGCCAGTAGTATGGGGACAGGCTTCTACGAGCAGTACTTC. Translating gives CASSMGTGFYEQYF.

The genes are TRBV4-1 and TRBJ2-1; possible D gene TRBD2, 7 bases. The CDR3 length is 16 residues. V was clipped by 8 bases and J by 4 bases, with 21 bases between them. Germline loops: CDR1 MGHRA, CDR2 YSYEKL. The CDR3 loop reads CASRASGAGAYNEQFF. The CDR3 DNA follows: TGCGCCAGCCGCGCTTCGGGGGCGGGGGCATACAATGAGCAGTTCTTC.

The V and J genes are TRBV27 and TRBJ1-1; TRBD1 matches at 7 bases. Germline trimming cut 0 bases from V and 0 bases from J; bases unmatched to any gene: 10. Germline V lookup: CDR1 MNHEY, CDR2 SMNVEV (reference sequence). The CDR3 consists of 18 residues. CDR3 region: CASSLSFGQAYMNTEAFF. Here the CDR3 DNA reads TGTGCCAGCAGTTTATCATTCGGACAGGCCTATATGAACACTGAAGCTTTCTTT.

The V and J genes are TRBV28 and TRBJ1-1; D remains ambiguous. Trimming left V 3 bases short and J 1 base short, with 9 bases between. Germline V gene lookup returns CDR1 MDHEN and CDR2 SYDVKM. The CDR3 spans 14 residues. DNA of the CDR3: TGTGCCAGCAGTTTCACCATAGAGAACACTGAAGCTTTCTTT. Protein sequence: CASSFTIENTEAFF.

The V and J genes are TRBV21-1 and TRBJ1-1; whether TRBD1, the table's D call, matches the DNA was not checked. TRBV21-1 is a pseudogene. This CDR3 is built from 12 residues. CDR3 DNA sequence: TGTGCCAGCCGACAGGGTAGCACTGAAGCTTTCTTT. Its translation: CASRQGSTEAFF.

The V call is TRBV14, the J call TRBJ1-2; weak D call: TRBD1 (5 bases). This CDR3 spans 15 amino acids. Germline V gene lookup returns CDR1 SGHDN and CDR2 FVKESK. Trimming shortened V by 5 bases and J by 2 bases, and 15 bases separated the two germline ends. CDR3 in DNA: TGTGCCAGCAGCACCCGCGGGGGGTGGAACTATGGCTACACCTTC. Translation: CASSTRGGWNYGYTF.

This chain uses TRBV18 with TRBJ1-1; D uncertain. The CDR3 loop spans 16 amino acids. Trimming stripped 1 base from V and 0 bases from J, with 12 bases between. Germline V gene data show CDR1 as KGHSH and CDR2 as LQKENI. In nucleotides, the CDR3 is TGTGCCAGCTCACCACGGCAGGTCAGCATGAACACTGAAGCTTTCTTT. Its protein is CASSPRQVSMNTEAFF.

The rearrangement links TRBV11-2 to TRBJ2-7; the match to TRBD2 covers 13 bases. Trimming took 5 bases from V and 4 from J; bases not matched to a gene: 8. The CDR3 spans 16 residues. The germline gives CDR1 SGHAT, CDR2 FQNNGV. The CDR3 loop reads CASSRTSGGAGYEQYF. The CDR3 bases are TGTGCCAGCAGCAGGACTAGCGGGGGCGCAGGATACGAGCAGTACTTC.

The CDR3 here is CASSRPGTGMASGNTIYF. The CDR3 DNA reads as TGTGCCAGCAGTCGTCCCGGGACAGGGATGGCCTCTGGAAACACCATATATTTT. This chain connects TRBV28 to TRBJ1-3; 9 positions agree with TRBD1. Germline V CDR1 and CDR2: MDHEN, SYDVKM. V shed 5 bases, J shed 0 bases, and the junction held 11 bases outside the gene matches. CDR3 size: 18 residues.

V usage is TRBV10-1 and J usage is TRBJ2-5, with a weak D call TRBD2 (5 bases). Germline assignment: CDR1 WNHNN and CDR2 SYGVQD (reference sequence). Trimming took off 0 bases at V and 4 bases at J, with 12 bases between the two ends. The length of the CDR3 is 15 residues. In DNA, the CDR3 is TGCGCCAGCAGTGAGTCGGGTCAGGCGGGAGAGACCCAGTACTTC. This codes for CASSESGQAGETQYF.

The rearrangement joins TRBV2 to TRBJ2-7, with a tentative D call TRBD2 (6 bases). Trimming removed 8 bases from V and 2 bases from J, with 16 bases in between. This CDR3 comprises 14 residues. Germline V CDR1 and CDR2: SNHLY, FYNNEI. CDR3 DNA: TGTGCCAGCCGGGGGACTCACACGCCCTACGAGCAGTACTTC. Its translation: CASRGTHTPYEQYF.

The genes are TRBV5-4 and TRBJ2-2, with TRBD2 matching over 7 bases. The CDR3 length is 16 residues. CDR1 SGHNT and CDR2 YYREEE come from the germline V gene (reference sequence). The V and J ends lost 4 bases and 3 bases, in that order; junction bases with no gene match: 9. The CDR3 loop reads CASSQRAGMYTGELFF. The CDR3 bases are TGTGCCAGCAGCCAAAGAGCGGGGATGTACACCGGGGAGCTGTTTTTT. Filled out from reference TRBV5-4 and TRBJ2-2, the complete variable domain reads ETGVTQSPTHLIKTRGQQVTLRCSSQSGHNTVSWYQQALGQGPQFIFQYYREEENGRGNFPPRFSGLQFPNYSSELNVNALELDDSALYLCASSQRAGMYTGELFFGEGSRLTVL.

As DNA, the CDR3 is TGTGCCTGGGGGACAGGACCATACGAGCAGTACTTC. It encodes CAWGTGPYEQYF. This rearrangement joins TRBV30 to TRBJ2-7, with 8 bases that match TRBD1. Germline trimming cut 5 bases from V and 4 bases from J; bases unmatched to any gene: 4. This CDR3 is 12 amino acids long. The germline V gene has CDR1 GTSNPN and CDR2 SVGIG (reference sequence).

The chain employs TRBV5-1 and TRBJ2-3, with 7 bases aligning to TRBD1. Germline-derived CDR1 and CDR2 are SGHRS and YFSETQ. The CDR3 runs to 14 residues. V shed 6 bases and J 5 bases; nucleotides not matched to a gene: 9. The CDR3 loop is CASTKTGLGDTQYF. CDR3 DNA sequence: TGCGCCAGCACCAAGACAGGGCTCGGAGATACGCAGTATTTT.